Listed below are T cell receptor beta chains from one sample, sequenced in a study of shared T cell receptors in the human thymus. Method: immunoSEQ multiplex PCR; TCRdb's copy keeps in-frame clones and lacks some. The sample yields about 730,000 clones, approximately 85% seen once. The data also belong to a second study, concerning human thymus T cells.

Sequencing input: thymocytes. The receptors were gathered from a girl in the first two years of life with a congenital heart defect. The CDR3 runs from the conserved cysteine through the conserved F or W. D genes are given only for firm matches. Rows may omit the clone size; those that give it use once, few, many or a size class.

>TRBV7-2|once|TRBJ2-1|.
CASSLATQTIVNEQFF
>TRBV7-9|.|TRBJ2-6|TRBD1
CASSSDRGKRSGANVLTF
>TRBV10-3|.|TRBJ1-2|TRBD1
CAISNPGTGVIGYGYTF
>TRBV2|.|TRBJ1-1|TRBD1
CASRLAGTGGLNTEAFF
>TRBV5-1|.|TRBJ2-4|.
CASSLVFGAGNIQYF
>TRBV7-2|.|TRBJ1-2|.
CASSPARGIHGYTF
>TRBV7-2|once|TRBJ1-1|.
CASSRADRNTEAFF
>TRBV20-1|.|TRBJ1-1|.
CSARTDVEAFF
>TRBV14|.|TRBJ2-5|TRBD2
CASSQGARRGAPGTQYF
>TRBV5-1|.|TRBJ2-1|TRBD1
CASSQHPYRGNEQFF
>TRBV28|.|TRBJ1-2|.
CASSLGLRRGAGGYTF
>TRBV6-5|.|TRBJ1-6|TRBD1
CASSYSDRVDNSPLHF
>TRBV5-1|.|TRBJ1-4|TRBD1
CASSLSGTGDEKLFF
>TRBV11-2|.|TRBJ1-1|.
CASSLEMGGGNTEAFF
>TRBV5-4|.|TRBJ2-5|.
CASSFGQPQETQYF
>TRBV28|once|TRBJ2-7|TRBD1
CASRSRDRESYEQYF
>TRBV18|few|TRBJ1-2|.
CASSTLGAWDIGGYTF
>TRBV19|.|TRBJ2-7|.
CASSIDRAGFYEQYF
>TRBV2|.|TRBJ1-2|TRBD1
CAPEGTRGAGYTF
>TRBV9|.|TRBJ1-2|.
CASSVGAGDYGYTF